This TCR beta chain appears in the sequencing data of a study of T cells in Graves' hyperthyroidism and ophthalmopathy. The CDR3 is 15 amino acids. Per the germline V gene, CDR1 is LNHDA and CDR2 is SQIVND (reference sequence). The V segment lost 6 bases and the J segment 1 base; nucleotides outside the gene matches: 8. Broader study findings: Patients with ophthalmopathy were separated from those with stable hyperthyroidism by a 13 V-J model. Most clonotypes expanded in thyroid above 0.001 were likewise present in blood.

The investigators amplified TCR beta CDR3 regions from RNA transcripts. In the first-round RT-PCR of the TCR CDR3, the HTBI primer set was used. TCRdb processed the multiplex PCR reads anew with MiXCR; each CDR3 protein has one entry. The sample carries over 650,000 distinct CDR3 sequences, just under 45% recorded once. The sample holds many counts of this clonotype. Its antigen is unknown. Diagnosis rested on symptoms, serum thyroxine and TRAb, thyroid ultrasound, and orbital computed tomography. This TCR was sampled from an adult man with Graves' disease, either hyperthyroidism or ophthalmopathy (not recorded which). Input material: peripheral blood or thyroid tissue (not recorded which). V usage is TRBV19 and J usage is TRBJ1-1; 7 positions agree with TRBD1. The CDR3 reads CASSVRTGPNTEAFF. CDR3 DNA: TGTGCCAGTAGCGTCAGGACAGGCCCGAACACTGAAGCTTTCTTT.